The 25 T cell receptor beta chains below were found in one sample sequenced in a study of blood T cell repertoires in COVID-19. TCRdb's table, derived via immunoSEQ multiplex PCR, lists solely in-frame clones and lacks some. The table shows around 98,000 clones, with over 70% occurring only once. The specimen was peripheral blood. The receptors stem from a man aged 65 to 79 with acute or convalescent COVID-19.

The rearrangement joins TRBV5-1 to TRBJ1-5, with D perhaps matching TRBD1 (5 bases). Germline V lookup: CDR1 SGHRS, CDR2 YFSETQ. CDR3 length: 13 residues. The V end lost 4 bases, the J end lost 8 bases, and 13 bases lay between the germline ends. The CDR3 loop is CASSRDYHEPQHF. DNA for the CDR3: TGCGCCAGCAGCCGGGACTATCACGAGCCCCAGCATTTT.

The V call is TRBV4-2, the J call TRBJ2-7, with 10 bases matching TRBD2. Germline values: CDR1 LGHNA, CDR2 YNFKEQ. The CDR3 covers 19 residues. V shed 0 bases, J shed 7 bases, and the junction held 18 bases outside the gene matches. The CDR3 DNA sequence: TGTGCCAGCAGCCAAGATTTGCTAGCGGGAGTAGGGTTCCTACGAGAGCAGTACTTC. It yields the protein CASSQDLLAGVGFLREQYF.

This clone was detected once. The genes are TRBV15 and TRBJ2-2; the D gene is possibly TRBD1 (5 bases). Per the germline V gene, CDR1 is LNHNV and CDR2 is YYDKDF (reference sequence). The CDR3 is 17 residues long. Trimming pared 1 base from V and 2 bases from J, leaving 14 bases between. The CDR3 loop is CATSRGTLDSNTGELFF. CDR3 nucleotide sequence: TGTGCCACCAGCAGAGGGACACTCGATTCTAACACCGGGGAGCTGTTTTTT.

The chain uses TRBV6-5 and TRBJ2-5; weak D call: TRBD2 (5 bases). Looked up from germline, CDR1 is MNHEY and CDR2 is SVGAGI. V was cut by 7 bases and J by 4 bases, with 16 bases left in between. This CDR3 has 14 residues. CDR3 residues: CASTRRGGLETQYF. In DNA form, the CDR3 reads TGTGCCAGCACCCGTCGTGGAGGTTTAGAGACCCAGTACTTC.

The genes are TRBV11-2 and TRBJ2-2; a weak D match, TRBD1 (6 bases). V lost 5 bases to trimming and J lost 3 bases, with 10 bases between them. CDR1 and CDR2 from the germline V gene are SGHAT and FQNNGV. The CDR3 has 14 amino acids. CDR3 nucleotides: TGTGCCAGCAGCCAGGACAGTTACACCGGGGAGCTGTTTTTT. It yields the protein CASSQDSYTGELFF. Full variable domain (rest looked up from reference TRBV11-2 and TRBJ2-2): EAGVAQSPRYKIIEKRQSVAFWCNPISGHATLYWYQQILGQGPKLLIQFQNNGVVDDSQLPKDRFSAERLKGVDSTLKIQPAKLEDSAVYLCASSQDSYTGELFFGEGSRLTVL.

The CDR3 reads CASSLDRGQNIQYF. CDR3 sequence (DNA): TGTGCCAGCAGCTTAGACAGGGGCCAAAACATTCAGTACTTC. The J gene is TRBJ2-4, the V gene TRBV7-3; TRBD1 aligns across 8 bases. Germline loops: CDR1 SGHTA, CDR2 FQGTGA. Trimming at V came to 2 bases and at J to 5 bases, leaving 2 bases not matched to a gene. The CDR3 sequence is 14 residues long.

J is TRBJ2-2 and V is TRBV28; 7 positions agree with TRBD1. Per the germline V gene, CDR1 is MDHEN and CDR2 is SYDVKM. The CDR3 runs 15 residues. The V segment lost 6 bases and the J segment 0 bases; nucleotides outside the gene matches: 4. The CDR3 loop is CASRRQGSNTGELFF. Written as DNA, the CDR3 is TGTGCCAGCAGACGACAGGGATCGAACACCGGGGAGCTGTTTTTT.

The chain couples TRBV7-3 to TRBJ2-5; D perhaps matches TRBD2 (6 bases). This CDR3 has 14 residues. V shed 5 bases and J shed 4 bases, with 14 bases lying between them. Germline CDR1 is SGHTA and CDR2 is FQGTGA. CDR3 nucleotides: TGTGCCAGCAGCCCTAGTGGGGGAGGAGAGACCCAGTACTTC. Amino acid sequence: CASSPSGGGETQYF. The variable domain in full, completed from reference TRBV7-3 and TRBJ2-5, reads GAGVSQTPSNKVTEKGKYVELRCDPISGHTALYWYRQSLGQGPEFLIYFQGTGAADDSGLPNDRFFAVRPEGSVSTLKIQRTERGDSAVYLCASSPSGGGETQYFGPGTRLLVL.

The chain is built from TRBV18 and TRBJ2-1; D perhaps matches TRBD2 (6 bases). Trimming removed 3 bases at V and 10 bases at J, with 10 bases between. CDR1 is KGHSH and CDR2 is LQKENI in the germline V gene. This CDR3 has 12 residues. CDR3 sequence reads: CASSPAGIEQFF. In DNA form, the CDR3 reads TGTGCCAGCTCACCCGCGGGAATCGAGCAGTTCTTC.

The V and J genes are TRBV5-1 and TRBJ1-5, with 9 bases that match TRBD1. V lost 4 bases to trimming and J lost 5 bases; unmatched junction nucleotides: 7. Per germline, CDR1 SGHRS and CDR2 YFSETQ. The CDR3 extends over 15 amino acids. The CDR3 spells CASSPGTGFDQPQHF. The CDR3 DNA sequence: TGCGCCAGCAGCCCGGGGACAGGGTTCGATCAGCCCCAGCATTTT.

The chain uses TRBV2 and TRBJ1-6; D unresolved. Per the germline V gene, CDR1 is SNHLY and CDR2 is FYNNEI. There are 13 residues in the CDR3. The V and J ends lost 3 bases and 7 bases respectively, with 7 bases between them. In nucleotides, the CDR3 is TGTGCCAGCAGTGAGGGGAGAAATTCACCCCTCCACTTT. This codes for CASSEGRNSPLHF.

The chain uses TRBV7-3 and TRBJ2-7; unclear D gene. This CDR3 comprises 14 residues. Trimming took off 2 bases at V and 5 bases at J, with 13 bases between the two ends. The germline V gene encodes CDR1 SGHTA and CDR2 FQGTGA. Here the CDR3 reads CASSLSAGPNEQYF. The CDR3 DNA is TGTGCCAGCAGCTTATCGGCAGGCCCTAACGAGCAGTACTTC.

This chain uses TRBV18 with TRBJ1-2, with D possibly being TRBD1 (5 bases). Germline V gives CDR1 KGHSH, CDR2 LQKENI. The CDR3 is 14 residues long. The V and J ends lost 3 bases and 8 bases respectively, with 16 bases between them. The CDR3 protein is CASSPVATAGGYTF. The CDR3 DNA follows: TGTGCCAGCTCACCGGTCGCGACCGCAGGGGGCTACACCTTC.

This clone has just a few counts. This rearrangement joins TRBV27 to TRBJ1-3; D remains unclear. The V and J ends lost 4 bases and 0 bases respectively, with 4 bases between them. The length of the CDR3 is 13 residues. The germline V gene encodes CDR1 MNHEY and CDR2 SMNVEV (reference sequence). The CDR3 sequence is CASSSSSGNTIYF. The CDR3 coding sequence is TGTGCCAGCAGTTCCAGCTCTGGAAACACCATATATTTT.

The chain carries TRBV3-1 (or the pseudogene TRBV3-2) and TRBJ1-3; 7 positions match TRBD1. Germline lookup yields CDR1 LGHDT and CDR2 YNNKEL (reference sequence). The J segment lost 1 base and the V segment lost 3 bases, leaving 9 bases of the junction unmatched. This CDR3 has 17 residues. The CDR3 region is CASSHQQGSRSGNTIYF. CDR3 in DNA: TGTGCCAGCAGCCACCAACAGGGGTCGAGGTCTGGAAACACCATATATTTT.

In its sample, this clone was seen a few times. The V gene is TRBV6-2 or TRBV6-3, the J gene TRBJ2-3; D perhaps matches TRBD2 (6 bases). Germline assignment: CDR1 MNHEY and CDR2 SVGEGT. The CDR3 is 15 residues long. Deletions cut 2 bases from V and 4 bases from J, with 13 bases between. The DNA of the CDR3 is TGTGCCAGCAGTTACCCGCGGGGATTATCAGATACGCAGTATTTT. Translating gives CASSYPRGLSDTQYF.

The chain combines TRBV7-2 with TRBJ1-4, with 7 bases lining up with TRBD1. This CDR3 has 14 amino acids. Looked up from germline, CDR1 is SGHTA and CDR2 is FQGNSA. The ends lost 5 bases at V and 8 bases at J; junction bases unmatched: 8. The CDR3 DNA reads as TGTGCCAGCAGCCCTGGCAGGGGGAGAGAAAAACTGTTTTTT. Translating gives CASSPGRGREKLFF.

In its sample, this clone was seen once. V usage is TRBV19 and J usage is TRBJ1-6; 9 nucleotides agree with TRBD1. Germline trimming cut 5 bases from V and 9 bases from J; bases unmatched to any gene: 8. There are 15 residues in the CDR3. Looked up from germline, CDR1 is LNHDA and CDR2 is SQIVND (reference sequence). This chain's CDR3 is CASSPLQGAASPLHF. The CDR3 bases are TGTGCCAGTAGTCCCTTACAGGGGGCGGCTTCACCCCTCCACTTT.

V is TRBV7-2 and J is TRBJ2-3, with TRBD1 identical over 9 bases. The CDR3 is 17 amino acids. V lost 5 bases to trimming and J lost 1 base; unmatched junction nucleotides: 10. Germline-derived CDR1 and CDR2 are SGHTA and FQGNSA. The CDR3 spells CASSLVATGGGTDTQYF. CDR3 DNA: TGTGCCAGCAGCCTGGTTGCCACAGGGGGCGGCACAGATACGCAGTATTTT. Full variable domain (remainder filled in from reference TRBV7-2 and TRBJ2-3): GAGVSQSPSNKVTEKGKDVELRCDPISGHTALYWYRQSLGQGLEFLIYFQGNSAPDKSGLPSDRFSAERTGGSVSTLTIQRTQQEDSAVYLCASSLVATGGGTDTQYFGPGTRLTVL.

The rearrangement joins TRBV27 to TRBJ2-5, with D perhaps TRBD2 (7 bases). Germline V gene sequence: CDR1 MNHEY, CDR2 SMNVEV (reference sequence). The CDR3 contains 14 residues. V was trimmed by 3 bases and J by 5 bases, leaving 13 bases between them. CDR3 sequence: CASSFGGAQETQYF. Here the CDR3 DNA reads TGTGCCAGCAGTTTTGGGGGGGCGCAGGAGACCCAGTACTTC.

The CDR3 DNA reads as TGTGCCAGCAGCTCGTGGGGGACTAGCGGGAGTGTCGCCTACGAGCAGTACTTC. Translating it yields CASSSWGTSGSVAYEQYF. The chain uses TRBV13 and TRBJ2-7; 14 nucleotides match TRBD2. The trim removed 4 bases at V and 2 bases at J, leaving 10 bases unmatched. The germline gives CDR1 PRHDT, CDR2 FYEKMQ (reference sequence). The CDR3 spans 18 residues.

The chain links TRBV7-8 to TRBJ2-2, with 9 bases lining up with TRBD2. Per germline, CDR1 SGHVS and CDR2 FQNEAQ. J was trimmed by 6 bases and V by 5 bases; bases with no gene match: 10. CDR3 length: 16 residues. This CDR3 is CASSRTGTSRAGELFF. The CDR3 region has the DNA TGTGCCAGCAGCCGTACCGGGACTAGCCGCGCCGGGGAGCTGTTTTTT.

This clone was seen more than once but under ten times. The gene calls are TRBV29-1 and TRBJ2-4; a weak D match, TRBD1 (6 bases). V lost 6 bases and J 8 bases, leaving 14 bases between the germline ends. Germline V gene lookup returns CDR1 SQVTM and CDR2 ANQGSEA. CDR3 length: 12 amino acids. This CDR3 is CSVDSGVDIQYF. For the CDR3, the DNA is TGCAGCGTGGACAGTGGAGTTGACATTCAGTACTTC.

This chain connects TRBV19 to TRBJ2-1; 7 positions agree with TRBD1. The junction had 9 bases not matched to a gene; V was cut back by 0 bases and J by 7 bases. Germline CDR1 LNHDA, CDR2 SQIVND (reference sequence). The CDR3 runs to 16 residues. CDR3 nucleotides: TGTGCCAGTAGTATAGAAACAGGCAGGGGGAATAATGAGCAGTTCTTC. Translation: CASSIETGRGNNEQFF.

The gene calls are TRBV29-1 and TRBJ1-1; 10 positions agree with TRBD1. CDR3 length: 15 residues. In germline, CDR1 is SQVTM, CDR2 ANQGSEA. The V and J ends lost 6 bases and 6 bases, in that order; junction bases with no gene match: 13. CDR3 bases: TGCAGCGTCGGGAACCGACAGGGGGCGAGGGCTGAAGCTTTCTTT. Its protein is CSVGNRQGARAEAFF.